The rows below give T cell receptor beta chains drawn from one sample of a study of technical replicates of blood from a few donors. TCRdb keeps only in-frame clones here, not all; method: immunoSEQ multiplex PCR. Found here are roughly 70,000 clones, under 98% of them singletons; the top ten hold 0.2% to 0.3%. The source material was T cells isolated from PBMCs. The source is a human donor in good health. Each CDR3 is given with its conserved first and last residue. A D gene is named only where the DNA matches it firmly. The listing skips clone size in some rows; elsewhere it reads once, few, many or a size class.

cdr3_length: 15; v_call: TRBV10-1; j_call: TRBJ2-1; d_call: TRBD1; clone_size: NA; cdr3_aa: CASNPGTGMGNEQFF; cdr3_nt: TGCGCCAGCAACCCCGGGACAGGGATGGGCAATGAGCAGTTCTTC
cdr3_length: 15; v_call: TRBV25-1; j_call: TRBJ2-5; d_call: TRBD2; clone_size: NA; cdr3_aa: CASSEGLAGIETQYF; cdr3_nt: TGTGCCAGCAGTGAAGGACTAGCGGGAATCGAGACCCAGTACTTC
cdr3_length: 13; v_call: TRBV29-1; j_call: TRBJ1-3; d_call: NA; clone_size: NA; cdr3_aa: CSVEGTSGNTIYF; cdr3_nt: TGCAGCGTTGAAGGGACATCAGGAAACACCATATATTTT
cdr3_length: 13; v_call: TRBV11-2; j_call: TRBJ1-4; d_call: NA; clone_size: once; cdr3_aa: CASSLVGLGQLFF; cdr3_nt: TGTGCCAGCAGCTTAGTTGGGTTGGGGCAACTGTTTTTT
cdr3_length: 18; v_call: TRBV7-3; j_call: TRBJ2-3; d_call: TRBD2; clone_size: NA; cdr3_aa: CASSLRPQGTRLSDTQYF; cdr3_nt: TGTGCCAGCAGCTTACGTCCTCAAGGGACTAGGTTATCAGATACGCAGTATTTT
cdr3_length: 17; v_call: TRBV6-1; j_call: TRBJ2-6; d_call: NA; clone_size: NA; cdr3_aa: CASSERRGYSGANVLTF; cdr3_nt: TGTGCCAGCAGTGAACGGCGGGGATACTCTGGGGCCAACGTCCTGACTTTC
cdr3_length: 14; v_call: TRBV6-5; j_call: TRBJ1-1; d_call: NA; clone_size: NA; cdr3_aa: CASSAGERVTEAFF; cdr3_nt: TGTGCCAGCAGTGCAGGGGAGAGGGTCACTGAAGCTTTCTTT
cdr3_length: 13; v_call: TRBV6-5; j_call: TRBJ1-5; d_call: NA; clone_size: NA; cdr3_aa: CASSPYGVQPQHF; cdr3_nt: TGTGCCAGCAGCCCATACGGGGTACAGCCCCAGCATTTT
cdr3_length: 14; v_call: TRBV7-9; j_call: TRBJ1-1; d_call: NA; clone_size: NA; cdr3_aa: CASSPRIRDSEAFF; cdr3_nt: TGTGCCAGCAGCCCTCGCATCAGGGATTCTGAAGCTTTCTTT
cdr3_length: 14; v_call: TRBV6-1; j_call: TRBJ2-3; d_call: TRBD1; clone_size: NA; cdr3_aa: CASGGQGEPDTQYF; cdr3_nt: TGTGCCAGTGGGGGACAGGGGGAACCAGATACGCAGTATTTT
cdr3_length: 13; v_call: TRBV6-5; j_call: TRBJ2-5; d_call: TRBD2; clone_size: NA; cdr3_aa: CASRTSGRETQYF; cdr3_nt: TGTGCCAGCAGAACTAGCGGGAGAGAGACCCAGTACTTC
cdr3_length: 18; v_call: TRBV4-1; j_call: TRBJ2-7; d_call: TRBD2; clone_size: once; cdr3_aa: CASSQEPPEAGATYEQYF; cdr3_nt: TGCGCCAGCAGCCAAGAGCCGCCCGAAGCGGGAGCGACCTACGAGCAGTACTTC
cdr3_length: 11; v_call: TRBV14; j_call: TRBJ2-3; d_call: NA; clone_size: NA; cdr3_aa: CASSRGNTQYF; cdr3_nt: TGTGCCAGCAGCCGAGGAAATACGCAGTATTTT
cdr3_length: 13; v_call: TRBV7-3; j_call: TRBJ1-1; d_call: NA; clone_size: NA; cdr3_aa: CASSLNRNTEAFF; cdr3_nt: TGTGCCAGCAGCTTAAACAGGAACACTGAAGCTTTCTTT
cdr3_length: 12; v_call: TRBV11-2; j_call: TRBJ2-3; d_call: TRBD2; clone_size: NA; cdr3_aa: CASREGADTQYF; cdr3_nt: TGTGCCAGCCGGGAGGGCGCGGATACGCAGTATTTT
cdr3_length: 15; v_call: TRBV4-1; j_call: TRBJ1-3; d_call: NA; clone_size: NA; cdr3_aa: CASSQERGSGNTIYF; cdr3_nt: TGCGCCAGCAGCCAAGAAAGGGGTTCGGGAAACACCATATATTTT
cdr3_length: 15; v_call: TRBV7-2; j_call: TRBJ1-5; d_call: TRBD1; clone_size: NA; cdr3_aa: CASSLAGTGDQPQHF; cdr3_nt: TGTGCCAGCAGCTTAGCCGGGACAGGGGATCAGCCCCAGCATTTT
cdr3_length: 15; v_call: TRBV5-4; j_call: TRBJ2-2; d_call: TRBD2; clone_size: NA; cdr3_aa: CASSGTSGPTGELFF; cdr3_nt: TGTGCCAGCAGCGGAACTAGCGGACCTACCGGGGAGCTGTTTTTT
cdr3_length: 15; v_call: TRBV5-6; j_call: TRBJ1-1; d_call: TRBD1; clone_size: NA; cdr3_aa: CASSLGTSGGVSAFF; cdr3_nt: TGTGCCAGCAGCTTGGGAACTTCAGGGGGCGTTTCAGCTTTCTTT
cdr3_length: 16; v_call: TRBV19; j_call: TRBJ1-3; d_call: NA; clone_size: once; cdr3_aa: CASSIGGSYSGNTIYF; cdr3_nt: TGTGCCAGTAGTATAGGAGGAAGTTACTCTGGAAACACCATATATTTT
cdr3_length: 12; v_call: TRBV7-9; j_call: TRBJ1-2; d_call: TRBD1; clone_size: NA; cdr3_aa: CASSLGQGPNVF; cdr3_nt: TGTGCCAGCAGCTTAGGACAGGGCCCTAACGTCTTT
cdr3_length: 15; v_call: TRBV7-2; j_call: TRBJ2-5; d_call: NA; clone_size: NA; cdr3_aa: CASSPLGGLKETQYF; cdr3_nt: TGTGCCAGCAGCCCTTTGGGGGGGCTAAAAGAGACCCAGTACTTC
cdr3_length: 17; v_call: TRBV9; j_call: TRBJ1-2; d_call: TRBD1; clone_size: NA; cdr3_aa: CASSVNVTGVPLYGYTF; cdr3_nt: TGTGCCAGCAGCGTAAACGTGACAGGGGTCCCCCTCTATGGCTACACCTTC
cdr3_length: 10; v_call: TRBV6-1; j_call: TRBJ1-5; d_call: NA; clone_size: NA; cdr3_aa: CATSHQPQHF; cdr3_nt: TGTGCCACATCCCATCAGCCCCAGCATTTT
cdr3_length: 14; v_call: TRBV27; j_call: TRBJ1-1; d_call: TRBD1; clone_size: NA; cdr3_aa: CASSWTGGDTEAFF; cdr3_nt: TGTGCCAGCAGTTGGACAGGGGGGGACACTGAAGCTTTCTTT
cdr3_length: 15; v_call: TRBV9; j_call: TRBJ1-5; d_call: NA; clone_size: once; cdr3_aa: CASSSGTVTNQPQHF; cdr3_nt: TGTGCCAGCAGCTCAGGCACAGTAACAAATCAGCCCCAGCATTTT
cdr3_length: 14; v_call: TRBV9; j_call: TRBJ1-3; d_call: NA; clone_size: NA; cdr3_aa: CASSVQGFGNTIYF; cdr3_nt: TGTGCCAGCAGCGTCCAGGGGTTCGGAAACACCATATATTTT